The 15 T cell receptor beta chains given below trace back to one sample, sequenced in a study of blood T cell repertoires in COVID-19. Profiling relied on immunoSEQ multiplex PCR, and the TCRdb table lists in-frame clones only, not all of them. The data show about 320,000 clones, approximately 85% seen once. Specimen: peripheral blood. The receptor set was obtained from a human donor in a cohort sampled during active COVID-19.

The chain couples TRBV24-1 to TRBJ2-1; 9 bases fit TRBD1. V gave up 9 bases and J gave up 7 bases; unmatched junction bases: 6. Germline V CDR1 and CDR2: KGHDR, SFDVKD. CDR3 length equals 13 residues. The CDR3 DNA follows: TGTGCCACCTCGGGACAGGGCAGGAATGAGCAGTTCTTC. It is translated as CATSGQGRNEQFF.

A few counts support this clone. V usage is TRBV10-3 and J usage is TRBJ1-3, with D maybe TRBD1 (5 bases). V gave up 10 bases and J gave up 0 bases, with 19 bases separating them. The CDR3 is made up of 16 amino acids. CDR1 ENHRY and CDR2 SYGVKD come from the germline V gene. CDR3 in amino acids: CATRDTGLSSGNTIYF. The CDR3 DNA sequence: TGTGCCACCCGAGACACAGGTCTCAGCTCTGGAAACACCATATATTTT.

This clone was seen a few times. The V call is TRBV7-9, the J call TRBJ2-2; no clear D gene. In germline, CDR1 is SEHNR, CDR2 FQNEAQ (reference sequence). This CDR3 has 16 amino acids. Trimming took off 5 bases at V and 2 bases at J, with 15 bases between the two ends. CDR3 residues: CASSPTLRLNTGELFF. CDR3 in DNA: TGTGCCAGCAGCCCTACTCTCCGATTAAACACCGGGGAGCTGTTTTTT.

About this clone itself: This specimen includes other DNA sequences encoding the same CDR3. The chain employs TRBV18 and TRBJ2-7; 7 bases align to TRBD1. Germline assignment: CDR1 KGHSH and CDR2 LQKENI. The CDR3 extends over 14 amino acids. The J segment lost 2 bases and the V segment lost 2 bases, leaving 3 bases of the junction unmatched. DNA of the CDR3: TGTGCCAGCTCACCAGGGGACAGAACCTACGAGCAGTACTTC. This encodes CASSPGDRTYEQYF. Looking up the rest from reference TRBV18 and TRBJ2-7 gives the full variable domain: NAGVMQNPRHLVRRRGQEARLRCSPMKGHSHVYWYRQLPEEGLKFMVYLQKENIIDESGMPKERFSAEFPKEGPSILRIQQVVRGDSAAYFCASSPGDRTYEQYFGPGTRLTVT.

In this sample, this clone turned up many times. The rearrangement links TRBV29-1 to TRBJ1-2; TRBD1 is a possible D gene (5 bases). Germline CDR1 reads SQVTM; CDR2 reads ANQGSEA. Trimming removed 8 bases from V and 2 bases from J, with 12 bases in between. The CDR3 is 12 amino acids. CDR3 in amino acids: CSFRGSNYGYTF. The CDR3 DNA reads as TGCAGCTTTAGGGGATCGAACTATGGCTACACCTTC. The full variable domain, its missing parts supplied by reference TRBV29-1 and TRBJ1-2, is SAVISQKPSRDICQRGTSLTIQCQVDSQVTMMFWYRQQPGQSLTLIATANQGSEATYESGFVIDKFPISRPNLTFSTLTVSNMSPEDSSIYLCSFRGSNYGYTFGSGTRLTVV.

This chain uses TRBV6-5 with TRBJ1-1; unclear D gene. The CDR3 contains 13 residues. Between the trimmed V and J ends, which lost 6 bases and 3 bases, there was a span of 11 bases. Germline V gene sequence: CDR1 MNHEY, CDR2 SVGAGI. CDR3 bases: TGTGCCAGCAGCCTCGACATCGACACTGAAGCTTTCTTT. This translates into CASSLDIDTEAFF.

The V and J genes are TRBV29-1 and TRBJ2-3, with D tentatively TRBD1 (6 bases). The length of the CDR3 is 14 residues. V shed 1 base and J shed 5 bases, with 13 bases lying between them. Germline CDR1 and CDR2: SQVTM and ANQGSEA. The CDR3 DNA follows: TGCAGCGTTGAAGGGGGGCTACTCGGAGATACGCAGTATTTT. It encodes CSVEGGLLGDTQYF.

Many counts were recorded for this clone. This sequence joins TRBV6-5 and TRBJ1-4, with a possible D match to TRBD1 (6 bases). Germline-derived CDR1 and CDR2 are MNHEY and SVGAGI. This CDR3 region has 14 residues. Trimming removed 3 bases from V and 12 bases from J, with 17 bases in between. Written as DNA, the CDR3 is TGTGCCAGCAGTTATTTCCTTCCGTACAGGGAACTGTTTTTT. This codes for CASSYFLPYRELFF.

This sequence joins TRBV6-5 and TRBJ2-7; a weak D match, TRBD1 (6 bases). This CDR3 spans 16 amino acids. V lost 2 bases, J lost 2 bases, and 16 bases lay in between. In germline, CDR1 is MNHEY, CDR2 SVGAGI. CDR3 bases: TGTGCCAGCAGTTACGACAGGACCCACCGAACCTACGAGCAGTACTTC. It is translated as CASSYDRTHRTYEQYF.

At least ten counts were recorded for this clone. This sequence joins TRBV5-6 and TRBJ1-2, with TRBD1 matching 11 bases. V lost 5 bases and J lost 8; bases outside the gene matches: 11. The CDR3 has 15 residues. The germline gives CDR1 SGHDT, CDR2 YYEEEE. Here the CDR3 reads CASRWTGGASGGYTF. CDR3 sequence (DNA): TGTGCCAGCAGGTGGACAGGGGGCGCTTCGGGAGGCTACACCTTC.

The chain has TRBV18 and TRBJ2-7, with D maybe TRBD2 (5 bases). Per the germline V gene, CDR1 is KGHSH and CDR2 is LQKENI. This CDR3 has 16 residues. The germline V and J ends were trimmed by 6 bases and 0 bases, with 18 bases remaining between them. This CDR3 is CASSYRGAESSYEQYF. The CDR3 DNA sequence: TGTGCCAGCTCGTACCGGGGAGCGGAGAGCTCCTACGAGCAGTACTTC.

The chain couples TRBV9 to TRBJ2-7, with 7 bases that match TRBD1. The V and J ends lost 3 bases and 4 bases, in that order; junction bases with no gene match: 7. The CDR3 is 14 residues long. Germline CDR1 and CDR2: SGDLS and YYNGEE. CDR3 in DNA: TGTGCCAGCAGCGCCGGGGACAGCCCTTACGAGCAGTACTTC. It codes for CASSAGDSPYEQYF.

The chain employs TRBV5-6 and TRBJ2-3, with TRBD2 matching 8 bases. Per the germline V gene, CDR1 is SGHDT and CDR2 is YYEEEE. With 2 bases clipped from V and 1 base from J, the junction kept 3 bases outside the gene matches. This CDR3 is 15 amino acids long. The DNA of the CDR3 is TGTGCCAGCAGCTTTATTAGCGGGGGCACAGATACGCAGTATTTT. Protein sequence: CASSFISGGTDTQYF.

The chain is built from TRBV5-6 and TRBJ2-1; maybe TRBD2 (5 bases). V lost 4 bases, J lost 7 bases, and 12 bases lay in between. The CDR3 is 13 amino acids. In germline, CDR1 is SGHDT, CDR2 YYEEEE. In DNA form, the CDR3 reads TGTGCCAGCAGCCCGGACTGGAGAAATGAGCAGTTCTTC. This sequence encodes CASSPDWRNEQFF.

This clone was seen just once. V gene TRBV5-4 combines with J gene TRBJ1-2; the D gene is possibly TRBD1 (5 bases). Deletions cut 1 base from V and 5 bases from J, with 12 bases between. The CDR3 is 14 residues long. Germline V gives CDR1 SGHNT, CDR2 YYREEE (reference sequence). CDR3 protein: CASSLIDSRYGYTF. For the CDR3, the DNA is TGTGCCAGCAGCTTGATCGACAGCCGGTATGGCTACACCTTC.